This T cell receptor (beta chain) was captured in a study of cytomegalovirus exposure and HLA in healthy donors. Study-level background: A later analysis reported the same platform for the 120 validation repertoires and the 666 first-cohort repertoires. Whole-study results and caveats: A classifier reportedly called cytomegalovirus status with high sensitivity and specificity. It was found in a later analysis that first-cohort TCR clusters tended to co-occur in the 100 to 150 validation repertoires.

Worth noting for this clone: Its specificity is not known.

Repertoires were generated with immunoSEQ multiplex PCR, while TCRdb's copy carries only in-frame clones and drops some. This sample yields around 250,000 clones, of which around 91% are seen a single time; 0.35% to 0.45% belongs to the top ten. This CDR3 is built from 14 residues. Looked up from germline, CDR1 is MNHEY and CDR2 is SMNVEV (reference sequence). V was clipped by 2 bases and J by 3 bases, with 10 bases between them. The donors were members of the roughly 120-subject validation cohort (separate from the approximately 730-subject first cohort). The rearrangement links TRBV27 to TRBJ1-1; the D gene is possibly TRBD1 (6 bases). The clonotype comes from a woman aged 18-29 years in good health and CMV-seronegative. The sample was PBMCs. The CDR3 nucleotides read TGTGCCAGCAGTTTAAGAGGGGGTTACACTGAAGCTTTCTTT. Amino acids: CASSLRGGYTEAFF.